This is a list of T cell receptor beta chains from one sample in a study of control samples from healthy donors and cancer patients. Sequencing was performed with immunoSEQ multiplex PCR; in TCRdb, only in-frame clones are kept and a portion is missing. This repertoire shows around 80,000 clones, about 90% found once; its top ten account for around 5.8%. Sample: blood. The source is a man aged 50-60 years in good health. The CDR3 runs from the conserved cysteine through the conserved F or W. Fields, in order: clone size, V gene, D gene, J gene, CDR3 protein, CDR3 DNA. D genes are given only for firm matches. Clone size is shown for a subset of rows, as once, few, many or a class of expanded clone.

.	TRBV18	.	TRBJ2-2	CASSGTSQIGELFF	TGTGCCAGCTCAGGCACATCACAAATCGGGGAGCTGTTTTTT
.	TRBV19	TRBD1	TRBJ2-7	CASSGRTGSSYEQYF	TGTGCCAGTAGCGGACGGACAGGGAGCTCCTACGAGCAGTACTTC
once	TRBV6-5	.	TRBJ2-7	CASTSGDSLSYEQYF	TGTGCCAGCACCTCGGGGGACAGCCTCTCCTACGAGCAGTACTTC
few	TRBV27	.	TRBJ2-7	CASSPSIGPYEQYF	TGTGCCAGCAGTCCCTCTATTGGACCCTACGAGCAGTACTTC
.	TRBV19	.	TRBJ1-2	CASSIRRDPGGANYGYTF	TGTGCCAGTAGTATAAGAAGGGACCCCGGAGGGGCTAACTATGGCTACACCTTC
.	TRBV27	TRBD1	TRBJ2-2	CASNQGQGGTGELFF	TGTGCCAGCAATCAGGGACAGGGAGGGACCGGGGAGCTGTTTTTT
.	TRBV4-1	.	TRBJ1-1	CASSQELRGGAFF	TGCGCCAGCAGCCAAGAGTTACGGGGGGGGGCTTTCTTT
.	TRBV27	TRBD1	TRBJ2-4	CASSLRGRNIQYF	TGTGCCAGCAGCCTCAGGGGGCGAAACATTCAGTACTTC
once	TRBV20-1	.	TRBJ2-7	CSATGVGEQYF	TGCAGTGCTACAGGGGTAGGGGAGCAGTACTTC
once	TRBV5-1	.	TRBJ1-1	CASSLGFTGGGTEAFF	TGCGCCAGCAGCTTGGGCTTTACCGGGGGCGGGACTGAAGCTTTCTTT
.	TRBV10-3	.	TRBJ1-1	CAISELNTEAFF	TGTGCCATCAGTGAGTTAAACACTGAAGCTTTCTTT
.	TRBV5-6	TRBD1	TRBJ1-1	CASSPRQGRNTEAFF	TGTGCCAGCAGCCCAAGACAGGGAAGGAACACTGAAGCTTTCTTT
.	TRBV21-1	.	TRBJ1-1	CASSVLGQGNTEAFF	TGTGCCAGCAGTGTCCTGGGCCAGGGGAACACTGAAGCTTTCTTT
.	TRBV9	.	TRBJ1-2	CASSVARTDSFYGYTF	TGTGCCAGCAGCGTAGCCAGGACAGACTCCTTCTATGGCTACACCTTC
.	TRBV5-4	TRBD2	TRBJ2-3	CASSSLAGLTDTQYF	TGTGCCAGCAGCTCGTTAGCGGGTCTCACAGATACGCAGTATTTT
.	TRBV6-5	TRBD2	TRBJ2-4	CASSPGGAKNIQYF	TGTGCCAGTTCCCCGGGGGGGGCCAAAAACATTCAGTACTTC
.	TRBV29-1	TRBD1	TRBJ1-5	CSVAGTDNQPQHF	TGCAGCGTAGCTGGGACAGACAATCAGCCCCAGCATTTT
.	TRBV6-5	.	TRBJ2-1	CATSWGGNEQFF	TGTGCCACCTCGTGGGGAGGCAATGAGCAGTTCTTC
.	TRBV19	.	TRBJ2-5	CASSIVGKETQYF	TGTGCCAGTAGTATAGTAGGGAAAGAGACCCAGTACTTC
.	TRBV6-6	.	TRBJ2-1	CASSPYPVGQGASWAFF	.
.	TRBV10-1	.	TRBJ1-2	CASSASGVLNYGYTF	TGCGCCAGCAGTGCCTCGGGGGTACTAAACTATGGCTACACCTTC
.	TRBV2	TRBD1	TRBJ2-7	CASRQGVFEQYF	TGTGCCAGCAGACAGGGGGTATTCGAGCAGTACTTC
.	TRBV5-8	.	TRBJ2-1	CASNLQWISNEQFF	TGTGCCAGCAATCTACAATGGATATCTAATGAGCAGTTCTTC
.	TRBV12-3/TRBV12-4	.	TRBJ2-7	CASTGSAYEQYF	TGTGCCAGCACAGGGAGCGCCTACGAGCAGTACTTC
.	TRBV12-3/TRBV12-4	.	TRBJ1-5	CAIKGFGRPQHF	TGTGCCATAAAAGGCTTTGGTCGGCCCCAGCATTTT
.	TRBV3-1/TRBV3-2	TRBD1	TRBJ1-2	CASSQAGRGLNYGYTF	TGTGCCAGCAGCCAAGCAGGCAGGGGGCTTAACTATGGCTACACCTTC
.	TRBV29-1	.	TRBJ2-6	CSVEEGRGLGANVLTF	TGCAGCGTTGAAGAAGGACGCGGGCTCGGGGCCAACGTCCTGACTTTC
.	TRBV27	TRBD1	TRBJ1-4	CASKFQQGVKEKLFF	TGTGCCAGCAAATTCCAACAGGGGGTAAAAGAAAAACTGTTTTTT
.	TRBV5-6	TRBD1	TRBJ2-5	CASSLARQGARETQYF	TGTGCCAGCAGCTTGGCTAGACAGGGGGCACGGGAGACCCAGTACTTC
.	TRBV5-1	TRBD1	TRBJ2-7	CASSGQDNEQYF	TGCGCCAGCAGCGGACAGGATAACGAGCAGTACTTC
.	TRBV5-1	.	TRBJ1-2	CASSSGQNYGYTF	TGCGCCAGCAGCTCCGGACAGAACTATGGCTACACCTTC
.	TRBV11-2	.	TRBJ1-3	CASSLTDSSGNTIYF	TGTGCCAGCAGCTTGACGGACTCCTCTGGAAACACCATATATTTT
.	TRBV5-6	.	TRBJ1-5	CASSSGGGNQPQHF	TGTGCCAGCAGCTCCGGCGGTGGCAATCAGCCCCAGCATTTT
.	TRBV28	.	TRBJ2-3	CASSLTTADTQYF	TGTGCCAGCAGTTTAACGACAGCAGATACGCAGTATTTT